This TCR beta chain is from a study of cytomegalovirus exposure and HLA in healthy donors. The PCR ran on 60 Vbeta and 13 Jbeta primers. The data were produced by immunoSEQ multiplex PCR, yet TCRdb's version contains in-frame clones alone and is incomplete. This table has more than 150,000 clones, 70% to 90% appearing once. The specimen was PBMCs. The origin of this receptor is a woman aged 25 to 39 in good health and CMV-seronegative.

The CDR3 spells CASSRQESSYNEQFF. Written as DNA, the CDR3 is TGTGCCAGCAGCCGACAGGAAAGCTCCTACAATGAGCAGTTCTTC. This chain uses TRBV28 with TRBJ2-1, with D possibly TRBD1 on 6 matching bases. CDR3 length: 15 residues. Per germline, CDR1 MDHEN and CDR2 SYDVKM. The ends were cut back, 6 bases at V and 0 bases at J, with 12 bases in the middle.